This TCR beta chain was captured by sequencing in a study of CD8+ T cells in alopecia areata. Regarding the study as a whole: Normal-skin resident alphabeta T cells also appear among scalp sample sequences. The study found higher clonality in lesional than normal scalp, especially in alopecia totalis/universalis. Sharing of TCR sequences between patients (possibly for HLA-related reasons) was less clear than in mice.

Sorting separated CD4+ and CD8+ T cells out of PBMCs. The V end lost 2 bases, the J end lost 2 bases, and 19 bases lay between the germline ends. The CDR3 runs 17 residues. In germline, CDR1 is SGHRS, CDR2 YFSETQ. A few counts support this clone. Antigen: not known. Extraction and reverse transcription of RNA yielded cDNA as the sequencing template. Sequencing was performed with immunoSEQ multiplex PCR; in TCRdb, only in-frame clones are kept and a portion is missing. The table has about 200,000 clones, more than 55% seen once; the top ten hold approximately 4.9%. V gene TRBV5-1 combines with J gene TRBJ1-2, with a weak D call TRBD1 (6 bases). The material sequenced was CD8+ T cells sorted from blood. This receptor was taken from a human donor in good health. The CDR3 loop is CASSLETGLIPNYGYTF. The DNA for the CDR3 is TGCGCCAGCAGCTTAGAGACAGGACTTATCCCAAACTATGGCTACACCTTC. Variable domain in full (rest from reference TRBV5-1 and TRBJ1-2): KAGVTQTPRYLIKTRGQQVTLSCSPISGHRSVSWYQQTPGQGLQFLFEYFSETQRNKGNFPGRFSGRQFSNSRSEMNVSTLELGDSALYLCASSLETGLIPNYGYTFGSGTRLTVV.